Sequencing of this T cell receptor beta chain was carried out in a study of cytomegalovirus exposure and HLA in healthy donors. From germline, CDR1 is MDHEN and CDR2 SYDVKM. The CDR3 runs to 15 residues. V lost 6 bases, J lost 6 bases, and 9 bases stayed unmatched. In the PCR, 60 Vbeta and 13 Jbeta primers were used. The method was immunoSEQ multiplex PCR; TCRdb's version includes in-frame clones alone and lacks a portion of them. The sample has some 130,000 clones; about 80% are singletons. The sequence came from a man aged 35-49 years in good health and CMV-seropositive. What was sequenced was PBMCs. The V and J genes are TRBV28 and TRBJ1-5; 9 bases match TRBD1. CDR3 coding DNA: TGTGCCAGCAGAAAAAACAGGGGGCTAGGTCAGCCCCAGCATTTT. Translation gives CASRKNRGLGQPQHF.